Listed below are T cell receptor beta chains from one sample, sequenced in a study of vaccination and CD4 T cells after COVID-19. The antigens these receptors bind are not known. TCRdb re-called the PCR reads with MiXCR, one entry per CDR3 protein. The table has about 6,800 distinct CDR3 sequences, approximately 35% seen once; the top ten hold approximately 11%. The sequenced material came from CD4+ T cells from blood, cultured in vitro. The receptors shown here come from a human donor in good health. Both conserved end residues are part of each CDR3. Fields, in order: clone size, D gene, V gene, J gene, CDR3 protein, CDR3 DNA. The D gene is left open where the match is weak. Some rows mark clone size as missing; the rest say once, few, many or name a class of expanded clone.

.	.	TRBV20-1	TRBJ2-3	CSARDPLVEDTQYF	TGCAGTGCTAGAGATCCCCTAGTGGAAGATACGCAGTATTTT
few	TRBD1	TRBV20-1	TRBJ2-7	CSARDRGQGLREQYF	TGCAGTGCTAGAGATAGGGGACAGGGCTTGCGCGAGCAGTACTTC
medium-sized	.	TRBV15	TRBJ1-2	CATSRDGGNYGYTF	TGTGCCACCAGCAGAGATGGGGGCAACTATGGCTACACCTTC
.	TRBD1	TRBV29-1	TRBJ2-7	CSASPGQGYEQYF	TGCAGCGCTTCCCCGGGACAGGGGTACGAGCAGTACTTC
.	TRBD1	TRBV20-1	TRBJ2-1	CSVPGPGGIRQFF	TGCAGTGTCCCGGGACCAGGGGGTATACGGCAGTTCTTC
.	.	TRBV7-9	TRBJ2-3	CASSGRGTDTQYF	TGTGCCAGCAGCGGGCGGGGCACAGATACGCAGTATTTT
.	.	TRBV10-3	TRBJ1-2	CAISGRDGRDGYTF	TGTGCCATCAGTGGCCGGGACGGGAGGGATGGCTACACCTTC
few	.	TRBV28	TRBJ1-2	CASSQQQDINGYTF	TGTGCCAGCAGTCAACAACAGGATATCAATGGCTACACCTTC
.	.	TRBV25-1	TRBJ2-1	CASSEYWDEQFF	TGTGCCAGCAGTGAATATTGGGATGAGCAGTTCTTC
.	TRBD1	TRBV10-3	TRBJ2-7	CAISLDREYEQYF	TGTGCCATCAGTCTAGACAGGGAGTACGAGCAGTACTTC
few	TRBD1	TRBV28	TRBJ1-1	CASSSSGQRGEAFF	TGTGCCAGCAGTTCGTCGGGACAGCGGGGTGAAGCTTTCTTT
.	.	TRBV7-2	TRBJ2-7	CASSLGYGSPYEQYF	TGTGCCAGCAGCTTAGGGTACGGGAGCCCCTACGAGCAGTACTTC
.	.	TRBV2	TRBJ1-1	CASTLERGNTEAFF	TGTGCCAGCACCCTGGAGCGGGGGAACACTGAAGCTTTCTTT
.	.	TRBV7-3	TRBJ2-3	CASSLQGSDTQYF	TGTGCCAGCAGCTTACAGGGCAGCGATACGCAGTATTTT
few	TRBD1	TRBV7-3	TRBJ1-2	CASSSRSTGNYGYTF	TGTGCCAGCAGCTCACGATCGACAGGGAACTATGGCTACACCTTC
.	TRBD2	TRBV7-9	TRBJ2-1	CASSPTGTSGYNEQFF	TGTGCCAGCAGCCCCACCGGGACTAGCGGTTACAATGAGCAGTTCTTC
few	.	TRBV6-1	TRBJ1-1	CASSPDRTAAFF	TGTGCCAGCAGTCCCGACCGTACAGCGGCTTTCTTT
once	.	TRBV20-1	TRBJ1-1	CGAIIPGSYTEAFF	TGCGGTGCTATTATCCCCGGGTCTTACACTGAAGCTTTCTTT
few	TRBD1	TRBV20-1	TRBJ1-2	CSAENYRGRDGYTF	TGCAGTGCGGAAAACTACAGGGGGCGAGATGGCTACACCTTC
.	.	TRBV19	TRBJ1-5	CASRGLIQPQHF	TGTGCCAGTAGAGGGTTAATTCAGCCCCAGCATTTT
few	.	TRBV7-2	TRBJ2-7	CASSLFPGYSYEQYF	TGTGCCAGCAGCTTGTTTCCAGGGTACTCCTACGAGCAGTACTTC
few	TRBD2	TRBV7-6	TRBJ2-7	CASSLTGTSGGEQYF	TGTGCCAGCAGCCTGACAGGGACTAGCGGAGGCGAGCAGTACTTC
few	.	TRBV20-1	TRBJ2-1	CSARSPSSYNEQFF	TGCAGTGCTAGATCCCCCAGCTCCTACAATGAGCAGTTCTTC
few	.	TRBV28	TRBJ1-5	CASSFGSNNQPQHF	TGTGCCAGCAGTTTTGGCAGCAACAATCAGCCCCAGCATTTT
medium-sized	.	TRBV20-1	TRBJ1-2	CSASTGIDYGYTF	TGCAGTGCTAGTACGGGGATCGACTATGGCTACACCTTC
.	TRBD1	TRBV11-1	TRBJ1-5	CASSLTTGIGQPQHF	TGTGCCAGCAGCCTAACGACAGGGATTGGTCAGCCCCAGCATTTT
.	.	TRBV27	TRBJ2-6	CASSPDGSGANVLTF	TGTGCCAGCAGTCCCGACGGCTCTGGGGCCAACGTCCTGACTTTC
.	TRBD1	TRBV7-3	TRBJ2-1	CASSQSPGQDEQFF	TGTGCCAGCAGCCAGTCGCCGGGACAGGATGAGCAGTTCTTC
.	.	TRBV10-3	TRBJ2-3	CAISETQGDTQYF	TGTGCCATCAGTGAGACCCAGGGAGATACGCAGTATTTT
few	.	TRBV20-1	TRBJ1-1	CSAHRPNLNTEAFF	TGCAGTGCACATCGACCGAACTTGAACACTGAAGCTTTCTTT
.	TRBD2	TRBV27	TRBJ2-5	CASTPGTSGRVRETQYF	TGTGCCAGTACTCCGGGGACTAGCGGGAGGGTGAGAGAGACCCAGTACTTC
.	.	TRBV5-1	TRBJ2-7	CASSPVGGGGQYF	TGCGCCAGCAGCCCCGTGGGGGGTGGAGGGCAGTACTTC
.	.	TRBV7-8	TRBJ1-5	CASSFEENQPQHF	TGTGCCAGCAGCTTTGAAGAGAATCAGCCCCAGCATTTT
.	TRBD1	TRBV7-8	TRBJ2-1	CASSDRGQFDEQFF	TGTGCCAGCAGTGACAGGGGGCAGTTCGATGAGCAGTTCTTC
.	TRBD2	TRBV24-1	TRBJ2-5	CATGVPSGSSETQYF	TGTGCCACCGGAGTCCCTAGCGGGAGTTCTGAGACCCAGTACTTC
few	.	TRBV24-1	TRBJ2-3	CATKDSSTDTQYF	TGTGCCACCAAGGACTCGTCCACAGATACGCAGTATTTT
few	.	TRBV9	TRBJ2-3	CASRGPVTDTQYF	TGTGCCAGCAGGGGACCGGTCACAGATACGCAGTATTTT
.	.	TRBV20-1	TRBJ2-1	CSARDARFKEQFF	TGCAGTGCTAGAGATGCCCGGTTTAAGGAGCAGTTCTTC
few	.	TRBV10-2	TRBJ2-7	CASSAVTYEQYF	TGCGCCAGCAGTGCAGTTACCTACGAGCAGTACTTC
.	.	TRBV6-1	TRBJ1-2	CASSGGWLGAELYGYTF	TGTGCCAGCAGTGGAGGGTGGCTCGGGGCCGAGCTCTATGGCTACACCTTC
.	.	TRBV27	TRBJ1-6	CASSLRTDNSPLHF	TGTGCCAGCAGTTTAAGGACAGATAATTCACCCCTCCACTTT
few	.	TRBV6-1	TRBJ1-5	CASREDGNQPQHF	TGTGCCAGCCGTGAAGATGGCAATCAGCCCCAGCATTTT
.	.	TRBV5-8	TRBJ2-5	CASSPDFLSRDQETQYF	TGTGCCAGCAGCCCAGACTTCCTTAGCAGGGACCAAGAGACCCAGTACTTC
.	.	TRBV20-1	TRBJ2-7	CSARAYGDVGYEQYF	TGCAGTGCTAGAGCTTACGGGGATGTAGGCTACGAGCAGTACTTC
.	TRBD2	TRBV27	TRBJ2-5	CASSLSGRDQETQYF	TGTGCCAGCAGTTTATCAGGGAGGGACCAAGAGACCCAGTACTTC
large	.	TRBV7-2	TRBJ1-6	CASSLGAGGKRPLHF	TGTGCCAGCAGCTTAGGAGCTGGGGGGAAGCGTCCCCTCCACTTT
.	.	TRBV28	TRBJ1-1	CASRGRPEAFF	TGTGCCAGCCGAGGACGGCCTGAAGCTTTCTTT
.	TRBD1	TRBV28	TRBJ1-2	CASSLQGAPRDDGYTF	TGTGCCAGCAGTTTACAGGGGGCCCCCCGAGATGATGGCTACACCTTC
.	.	TRBV15	TRBJ2-3	CATSRTDTQYF	TGTGCCACCAGCAGAACAGATACGCAGTATTTT
few	.	TRBV28	TRBJ1-1	CASRPYPPEAFF	TGTGCCAGCAGACCCTACCCACCCGAAGCTTTCTTT
few	.	TRBV7-2	TRBJ1-5	CASSLSWDQPQHF	TGTGCCAGCAGCTTATCATGGGATCAGCCCCAGCATTTT
.	.	TRBV7-9	TRBJ2-3	CASSPRASGTDTQYF	TGTGCCAGCAGTCCACGGGCTAGCGGCACAGATACGCAGTATTTT
.	.	TRBV7-2	TRBJ2-5	CASSLASSGPGSQETQYF	TGTGCCAGCAGCTTAGCGAGTTCGGGGCCAGGCTCCCAAGAGACCCAGTACTTC
.	.	TRBV5-1	TRBJ2-1	CASSYGTNNEQFF	TGCGCCAGCAGCTACGGAACTAACAATGAGCAGTTCTTC
medium-sized	.	TRBV20-1	TRBJ2-7	CSARGDSAYEQYF	TGCAGTGCTAGAGGAGACAGTGCCTACGAGCAGTACTTC
.	TRBD2	TRBV7-2	TRBJ2-7	CASSRGGYEQYF	TGTGCCAGCAGCCGCGGGGGATACGAGCAGTACTTC